This T cell receptor beta chain was identified during a study of T cells in tuberculosis (dated by TCRdb to between 2017 and 2018). Regarding the complete study: In the study, CD1B tetramers and high-throughput TCR immunosequencing were combined to characterize T cells specific for the mycobacterial lipid antigen glucose monomycolate (GMM). Broad study findings and their caveats: T cells that bind the CD1B-GMM tetramer with low affinity may not have been captured by the stringent sort gate.

After being thawed and rested overnight, PBMC were stained with GMM-loaded CD1B tetramer, a Live/Dead dye and anti-CD3, and were then sorted on a FACS Aria II. CD1B tetramers were loaded with C32 glucose monomycolate purified from Rhodococcus equi. Before cryopreservation, the PBMC used for tetramer sorting had been depleted of CD14-expressing monocytes for a separate study. From each donor, 75,000 to 100,000 tetramer-negative cells were sorted and analyzed together with the tetramer-positive cells. GMM-loaded CD1B tetramers were used to sort antigen-specific T cells from several healthy South African adults. Because TCR-alpha and TCR-beta chains were sequenced unpaired, no chain pairing information was available. The immunoSEQ multiplex PCR assay was used to generate TCR libraries, with TCR-beta and/or TCR-alpha/delta assays applied to each sample. The Illumina high-throughput platform was used to sequence the amplified TCR libraries. The authors' pipeline ran thus. Clustering and dimensionality reduction relied on pairwise TCRdist distances among GMM-specific receptors from T cells that were either sorted ex vivo or expanded in vitro. Sequence motifs, defined by gene usage and CDR3 content, were tested for enrichment in tetramer-positive compared with tetramer-negative populations. In its TCRdb copy, this immuneACCESS table keeps in-frame sequences only and misses some clones. Where compared with another copy, unresolved V genes explain less than half of these, and the others have no known cause. The V and J calls and the clone size are those of that table, but D and trimming were determined from the DNA. The sample contains tens of thousands of clones, 81% of them found a single time. The ten largest clonotypes hold around 13% of the sample.

About this clone: Per-base qualities were not stored, and no clone one base away is much larger.

Compared with germline, V lacks 0 bases and J lacks 7 bases; bases without a gene match: 4. The germline V gene (reference sequence) provides CDR1 SGHNT and CDR2 YYREEE. The CDR3, from cysteine to phenylalanine, totals 15 residues. Only CDR3 DNA remains: 45 bases, in frame from the first base. Specimen: CD1b-GMM tetramer-negative cells sorted from PBMCs. This specimen's cell subset or site label, per the study, means: T cells not binding CD1B-GMM tetramer, sorted from same donor. The chain is made from TRBV5-4 and TRBJ2-1; 10 central nucleotides agree with TRBD1. This receptor was identified in an adult woman with latent tuberculosis. The CDR3 protein is CASSLGGTGENEQFF. The DNA is as follows: TGTGCCAGCAGCTTGGGGGGGACAGGGGAAAATGAGCAGTTCTTC.